This T cell receptor (beta chain) appears in the sequencing data of a study of Tregs in tolerant kidney transplant recipients. Looking at the study overall: Recipients received nonmyeloablative bone marrow transplants from related graft donors, with transient mixed chimerism. Points from the study as a whole: Biological reproducibility was not directly addressed in this study. Tregs expanded with activated donor B cells seemed most donor-specific. Antigen-driven expansion was suggested because donor-specific Tregs expanded more than all Tregs in tolerant patients.

Concerning this clone: Its antigen is not known.

Recipient PBMCs carried a CFSE label and met irradiated graft donor PBMCs for five to seven days before FACS sorting. The protocol was immunoSEQ multiplex PCR, while the TCRdb copy is restricted to in-frame clones and leaves out a portion. The repertoire holds under 20,000 clones, with around 49% as singletons. The sequence came from a human patient who received a combined kidney and bone marrow transplant. Sequences were derived from CD4+ T cells from blood cultured with allogeneic cells, sampled before the transplant.

CDR3 in amino acids: CASSLSSGNNEQFF. CDR3 bases: TGTGCCAGCAGCTTATCTAGCGGGAACAATGAGCAGTTCTTC. V is TRBV7-2 and J is TRBJ2-1; 9 positions agree with TRBD2. This CDR3 comprises 14 residues. Germline V lookup: CDR1 SGHTA, CDR2 FQGNSA. The V segment lost 2 bases and the J segment 5 bases; nucleotides outside the gene matches: 1. Variable domain in full (rest from reference TRBV7-2 and TRBJ2-1): GAGVSQSPSNKVTEKGKDVELRCDPISGHTALYWYRQSLGQGLEFLIYFQGNSAPDKSGLPSDRFSAERTGGSVSTLTIQRTQQEDSAVYLCASSLSSGNNEQFFGPGTRLTVL.